The 15 T cell receptor beta chains in this list originate from one sample, sequenced in a study of cytomegalovirus exposure and HLA in healthy donors. PCR was performed using 60 Vbeta and 13 Jbeta primers. The data were produced by immunoSEQ multiplex PCR, yet TCRdb's version contains in-frame clones alone and is incomplete. Counted here are a few hundred thousand clones, roughly 80% occurring once; the ten biggest clones make up 2.9%. The sample taken for sequencing was PBMCs. The receptors derive from a man aged 25-45 years in good health and CMV-seronegative.

The chain's CDR3 is CASSSPDRGNEKLFF. Written as DNA, the CDR3 is TGTGCCAGCAGTTCTCCGGACAGGGGTAATGAAAAACTGTTTTTT. The rearrangement joins TRBV7-2 to TRBJ1-4, with 9 nucleotides matching TRBD1. This CDR3 comprises 15 residues. Germline-derived CDR1 and CDR2 are SGHTA and FQGNSA. V shed 6 bases and J 4 bases; nucleotides not matched to a gene: 6.

Comments on this clone: One end of the junction is discordant with germline, which a read error may explain. The chain carries TRBV7-7 and TRBJ2-6; D gene ambiguous. Per the germline V gene, CDR1 is SSHAT and CDR2 is FNYEAQ (reference sequence). The CDR3 runs 13 residues. The CDR3 region has the DNA TGTGCTAGCAGTATCTTGGTTTTCAGCGTCCTGACTTTC. It encodes CASSILVFSVLTF.

The V gene is TRBV5-1, the J gene TRBJ1-1, with 7 bases matching TRBD1. Trimming cost V 0 bases and J 9 bases; bases outside gene matches: 5. The CDR3 consists of 13 residues. Germline CDR1 and CDR2: SGHRS and YFSETQ. The CDR3 sequence is CASSLAGQSKAFF. CDR3 in DNA: TGCGCCAGCAGCTTGGCGGGACAGTCAAAAGCTTTCTTT.

DNA of the CDR3: TGTGCCAGTAGTATTTTCTACCAAGAGACCCAGTACTTC. This sequence encodes CASSIFYQETQYF. V is TRBV19 and J is TRBJ2-5; no definite D call. This CDR3 is built from 13 residues. Trimming took 3 bases from V and 0 from J, leaving 5 bases between them. CDR1 is LNHDA and CDR2 is SQIVND in the germline V gene (reference sequence).

The chain couples TRBV10-1 to TRBJ2-7; 7 bases are shared with TRBD2. Germline V gene data show CDR1 as WNHNN and CDR2 as SYGVQD (reference sequence). J gave up 4 bases and V 0 bases, and 3 bases lay outside the gene matches. The CDR3 covers 14 residues. CDR3 sequence: CASSESGLLYEQYF. The CDR3 nucleotides are TGCGCCAGCAGTGAGTCGGGACTATTGTACGAGCAGTACTTC.

The rearrangement links TRBV2 to TRBJ1-4, with 8 bases fitting TRBD1. Losses at the gene ends were 6 bases for V and 8 bases for J; bases not matched to a gene: 8. The CDR3 runs 14 residues. The germline gives CDR1 SNHLY, CDR2 FYNNEI. CDR3 in DNA: TGTGCCAGCAGGGGGGGACAGGCCCAGGAAAAACTGTTTTTT. It is translated as CASRGGQAQEKLFF. Looking up the rest from reference TRBV2 and TRBJ1-4 gives the full variable domain: EPEVTQTPSHQVTQMGQEVILRCVPISNHLYFYWYRQILGQKVEFLVSFYNNEISEKSEIFDDQFSVERPDGSNFTLKIRSTKLEDSAMYFCASRGGQAQEKLFFGSGTQLSVL.

The chain joins TRBV6-6 to TRBJ2-3; possibly TRBD2 for D (6 bases). The germline V gene has CDR1 MNHNY and CDR2 SVGAGI (reference sequence). This CDR3 is 15 amino acids long. The ends were cut back, 6 bases at V and 0 bases at J, with 13 bases in the middle. Here the CDR3 DNA reads TGTGCCAGCAGCATGGGACTGGGGAGCACAGATACGCAGTATTTT. Encoded protein: CASSMGLGSTDTQYF.

The chain employs TRBV6-5 and TRBJ2-1; 9 nucleotides align to TRBD2. The CDR3 is made up of 14 amino acids. V was pared by 2 bases and J by 9 bases, with 5 bases of the junction left unmatched. CDR1 and CDR2 from the germline V gene are MNHEY and SVGAGI. DNA for the CDR3: TGTGCCAGCAGTTACATGGCTAGCGGGGTTGAGCAGTTCTTC. As protein: CASSYMASGVEQFF.

The CDR3, as DNA: TGTGCCAGTGCACTGGACTATGGCTACACCTTC. Its translation is CASALDYGYTF. The chain uses TRBV11-2 and TRBJ1-2, with unresolved D. Germline loops: CDR1 SGHAT, CDR2 FQNNGV. V was pared by 9 bases and J by 3 bases, with 8 bases between. This CDR3 comprises 11 residues.

For this clone: One end of the junction does not line up with germline, which may come from a read error. The genes are TRBV7-3 and TRBJ2-1; a weak D match, TRBD1 (6 bases). This CDR3 has 12 residues. CDR1 and CDR2 (germline): SGHTA, FQGTGA. The CDR3 nucleotides are TGTGCCAGCTCTAGGGGGTACAGTGAGCAGTTCTTC. Amino acids: CASSRGYSEQFF.

The chain recombines TRBV9 with TRBJ2-3, with TRBD1 identical over 8 bases. The CDR3 is 15 amino acids. The ends lost 6 bases at V and 4 bases at J; junction bases unmatched: 10. From germline, CDR1 is SGDLS and CDR2 YYNGEE. CDR3 residues: CASNHQGAGADTQYF. CDR3 DNA sequence: TGTGCCAGCAACCACCAGGGGGCTGGGGCAGATACGCAGTATTTT. Full variable domain (missing parts from reference TRBV9 and TRBJ2-3): DSGVTQTPKHLITATGQRVTLRCSPRSGDLSVYWYQQSLDQGLQFLIQYYNGEERAKGNILERFSAQQFPDLHSELNLSSLELGDSALYFCASNHQGAGADTQYFGPGTRLTVL.

This clone has just a few counts. Germline and junction disagree at one end, which may indicate a read error. The chain has TRBV7-9 and TRBJ2-3, with 8 bases matching TRBD2. Per the germline V gene, CDR1 is SEHNR and CDR2 is FQNEAQ (reference sequence). The CDR3 is 13 amino acids. The CDR3 region has the DNA TGTTCCAGCAGGGATAGCGGGGATTATACGCAGTATTTT. This translates into CSSRDSGDYTQYF.

The V and J genes are TRBV6-8 and TRBJ2-4, with 7 nucleotides matching TRBD1. Trimming removed 7 bases from V and 2 bases from J; junction bases left unmatched: 8. CDR1 is MNHGY, CDR2 SAAAGT, per germline. This CDR3 has 15 amino acids. CDR3 sequence reads: CASKKGAPPKNIQYF. CDR3 nucleotides: TGTGCCAGCAAGAAGGGGGCTCCCCCCAAAAACATTCAGTACTTC.

The V and J genes are TRBV5-1 and TRBJ2-2; D is possibly TRBD2 (5 bases). Trimming left V 7 bases short and J 3 bases short, with 19 bases between. Germline V lookup: CDR1 SGHRS, CDR2 YFSETQ. This CDR3 spans 16 amino acids. In DNA, the CDR3 is TGCGCCAGCTCAGGACGGGGTTATGATGACACCGGGGAGCTGTTTTTT. Amino acids: CASSGRGYDDTGELFF. The full variable domain, with the rest looked up from reference TRBV5-1 and TRBJ2-2, is KAGVTQTPRYLIKTRGQQVTLSCSPISGHRSVSWYQQTPGQGLQFLFEYFSETQRNKGNFPGRFSGRQFSNSRSEMNVSTLELGDSALYLCASSGRGYDDTGELFFGEGSRLTVL.

This chain uses TRBV15 with TRBJ1-5, with unresolved D. The CDR3 totals 13 residues. Germline V gene data show CDR1 as LNHNV and CDR2 as YYDKDF (reference sequence). V lost 5 bases and J 6 bases, leaving 11 bases between the germline ends. CDR3 in DNA: TGTGCCACCAGCTCCCTTGGGCTTCAGCCCCAGCATTTT. Translated: CATSSLGLQPQHF.